This is a list of T cell receptor beta chains from one sample in a study of response to subunit inactivated influenza vaccine. TCRdb re-called the RT-PCR reads with MiXCR, one entry per CDR3 protein. The sample contains about 190,000 distinct CDR3 sequences, approximately 15% of which appear only once. Sequencing used CD8+ T cells sorted from PBMCs, obtained more than 4 days after vaccination. Receptor source: a man aged 50 to 59 who received an inactivated influenza vaccine. Each CDR3 is given with its conserved first and last residue. D genes are given only for firm matches. Clone size is shown for a subset of rows, as once, few, many or a class of expanded clone.

J,V,size,D,DNA,CDR3
TRBJ2-1,TRBV2,-,TRBD2,TGTGCCACCCGGGAGGCGAGCTCCTACAATGAGCAGTTCTTC,CATREASSYNEQFF
TRBJ1-2,TRBV5-1,-,TRBD1,TGCGCCAGCAGCGGCACAGGGGGCATCTATGGCTACACCTTC,CASSGTGGIYGYTF
TRBJ2-2,TRBV10-1,many,-,TGCGCCAGCGGGGGGACCAACACCGGGGAGCTGTTTTTT,CASGGTNTGELFF
TRBJ2-6,TRBV20-1,few,TRBD1,TGCAGTGCTGACAGGGTTGGCTCTGGGGCCAACGTCCTGACTTTC,CSADRVGSGANVLTF
TRBJ1-6,TRBV20-1,-,TRBD1,TGCAGTGTCCCGGGAACAGGGGTCCTCCACTTT,CSVPGTGVLHF
TRBJ1-6,TRBV7-9,-,TRBD1,TGTGCCAGCAGCTGGGGGACAGAGGATTCACCCCTCCACTTT,CASSWGTEDSPLHF
TRBJ2-1,TRBV12-3/TRBV12-4,many,-,TGTGCCAGCAGTTTGAATATCGATGAGCAGTTCTTC,CASSLNIDEQFF
TRBJ2-6,TRBV9,few,-,TGTGCCAGCAGCGTAGGTGGGGCAGGGGCCAACGTCCTGACTTTC,CASSVGGAGANVLTF
TRBJ2-7,TRBV30,-,TRBD1,TGTGCCTGGAGGAAACAGGGGTTCGTCGAGCAGTACTTC,CAWRKQGFVEQYF
TRBJ2-3,TRBV12-3/TRBV12-4,many,TRBD2,TGTGCCAGCAGTTTCTGGCTAGCGGGGAGCACAGATACGCAGTATTTT,CASSFWLAGSTDTQYF
TRBJ1-6,TRBV6-5,few,TRBD1,TGTGCCAGCAGTTACAGCGAGACAGGGTTGGATTCACCCCTCCACTTT,CASSYSETGLDSPLHF
TRBJ2-1,TRBV6-1,-,-,TGTGCCAGCAGTCTGGTCTCTAGCTCCTACAATGAGCAGTTCTTC,CASSLVSSSYNEQFF
TRBJ2-1,TRBV20-1,many,-,TGCAGTGCTAGAAGAGCTGAGCAGTTCTTC,CSARRAEQFF
TRBJ1-2,TRBV29-1,few,-,TGCAGCGTTGACGGGCAGGGTGAGGGCTACCCCTTC,CSVDGQGEGYPF
TRBJ2-5,TRBV6-2/TRBV6-3,-,-,TGTGCCAGCAGTCGGGCTCCCTCGGCCCAGTACTTC,CASSRAPSAQYF
TRBJ2-2,TRBV29-1,few,-,TGCAGCGTTGTAGACACCGGGGAGCTGTTTTTT,CSVVDTGELFF
TRBJ2-5,TRBV6-1,-,-,TGTGCCAGCAGTGCATACACCCTTAATACAGGCGGACTCCAAGAGACCCAGTACTTC,CASSAYTLNTGGLQETQYF
TRBJ2-1,TRBV20-1,many,-,TGCAGTGCTGCGGCGACCTACAATGAGCAGTTCTTC,CSAAATYNEQFF
TRBJ2-3,TRBV2,few,-,TGTGCCAGCAGTGAAGGGGTCACGAGGGGGGATACGCAGTATTTT,CASSEGVTRGDTQYF
TRBJ2-3,TRBV6-1,many,TRBD2,TGTGCCAGCAGCCCACTAGCGGTAATCACAGATACGCAGTATTTT,CASSPLAVITDTQYF
TRBJ1-2,TRBV20-1,few,-,TGCAGTGCTAGAGATGGGGGGCGCGACTATGGCTACACCTTC,CSARDGGRDYGYTF
TRBJ2-3,TRBV9,few,TRBD2,TGTGCCAGCAGCGTCCTAGCGGGGGGTGCTAGCACAGATACGCAGTATTTT,CASSVLAGGASTDTQYF
TRBJ1-1,TRBV15,few,-,TGTGCCACCAGCAAGATTCAACCCTGGCAGGGGCAGAACACTGAAGCTTTCTTT,CATSKIQPWQGQNTEAFF
TRBJ2-5,TRBV29-1,few,TRBD2,TGCAGCGTTGCGGCTAGCGGGGGGGCTGGAGAGACCCAGTACTTC,CSVAASGGAGETQYF
TRBJ1-3,TRBV11-2,-,-,TGTGACAGCAGCCCCCGAGGGTCCCCCTTTGGAAACACCATATATTTT,CDSSPRGSPFGNTIYF
TRBJ1-6,TRBV20-1,-,-,TGCAGTGCCCCGCTCTATAATTCACCCCTCCACTTT,CSAPLYNSPLHF
TRBJ1-2,TRBV4-3,many,-,TGCGCCAGCAGCCAAGAGGGCCGGAACTATGGCTACACCTTC,CASSQEGRNYGYTF
TRBJ2-7,TRBV27,-,TRBD1,TGTGCCAGCAAGCCCGAGACAGGGGGCGGGTGGGAGCAGTACTTC,CASKPETGGGWEQYF
TRBJ2-2,TRBV28,-,-,TGTGCCAGCAGTTTATCAGGGGCATACACCGGGGAGCTGTTTTTT,CASSLSGAYTGELFF
TRBJ2-3,TRBV6-2/TRBV6-3,few,-,TGTGCCAGCAGCCCTCCCACCACAGATACGCAGTATTTT,CASSPPTTDTQYF
TRBJ2-3,TRBV4-3,-,TRBD2,TGCGCCAGCAGCCAAGAAGGTCAGCGGGAGAACCCAGATACGCAGTATTTT,CASSQEGQRENPDTQYF
TRBJ2-1,TRBV7-9,few,-,TGTGCCAGCAGCTTAAGTGATAATGAGCAGTTCTTC,CASSLSDNEQFF
TRBJ1-3,TRBV12-3/TRBV12-4,-,-,TGTGCCAGCAGTTTTGGAGGGCCGGGCGACACCATATATTTT,CASSFGGPGDTIYF
TRBJ2-7,TRBV7-9,few,TRBD1,TGTGCCAGCAGCAGCCGGGACAGAGCCTCCTACGAGCAGTACTTC,CASSSRDRASYEQYF
TRBJ2-7,TRBV20-1,few,TRBD2,TGCAGTGCTATCCGACTTAGCGGGAGGGCCACCGTACGTAGTGAGCAGTACTTC,CSAIRLSGRATVRSEQYF
TRBJ2-3,TRBV9,-,-,TGTGCCAGCAGCGCGGACTCCCCTAGCACAGATACGCAGTATTTT,CASSADSPSTDTQYF
TRBJ2-5,TRBV20-1,-,TRBD2,TGCAGTGCTCATGGGCTAGCGGGAGGGCCGGGCCAAGAGACCCAGTACTTC,CSAHGLAGGPGQETQYF
TRBJ1-1,TRBV4-3,-,-,TGCGCCAGCAGCCAGCCTGGCCGGAACACTGAAGCTTTCTTT,CASSQPGRNTEAFF
TRBJ2-6,TRBV11-1,few,-,TGTGCCAGCAGCTTACTGAGGTTCTCCCGAGGGGGCTCTGGGGCCAACGTCCTGACTTTC,CASSLLRFSRGGSGANVLTF
TRBJ2-1,TRBV20-1,few,-,TGCAGTGCTAGCGGGACCCCCCAGGATTACAATGAGCAGTTCTTC,CSASGTPQDYNEQFF
TRBJ2-2,TRBV15,few,TRBD2,TGTGCCACCAGCGTAAGAACTAGCGGGAGGAACGGGGAGCTGTTTTTT,CATSVRTSGRNGELFF
TRBJ2-2,TRBV6-5,few,-,TGTGCCAGCAGTTTCGTAGGGAAGGGCGCGAACACCGGGGAGCTGTTTTTT,CASSFVGKGANTGELFF
TRBJ1-5,TRBV7-2,-,TRBD1,TGTGCCAGCAGCTTAGGGGGACAGGGGTTGAATCAGCCCCAGCATTTT,CASSLGGQGLNQPQHF
TRBJ2-7,TRBV24-1,-,-,TGTGCCACCAGTGACCAACAAGGAGGACAGTACTTC,CATSDQQGGQYF
TRBJ2-7,TRBV20-1,-,-,TGCAGTGCGGAGGTGTCCTACGAGCAGTACTTC,CSAEVSYEQYF
TRBJ2-3,TRBV2,-,-,TGTGCCAGCAGTGACGGCCCGTGGGGCACAGATACGCAGTATTTT,CASSDGPWGTDTQYF
TRBJ2-3,TRBV25-1,many,-,TGTGCCAGCAGTGAATGGGGAGGACGAATTAGCACAGATACGCAGTATTTT,CASSEWGGRISTDTQYF
TRBJ1-3,TRBV27,-,TRBD1,TGTGCCAGCAGTCTGACAGGGGGCGGAAACACCATATATTTT,CASSLTGGGNTIYF
TRBJ2-1,TRBV2,few,TRBD2,TGTGCCAGCAGGGAACTAGCGGGAGGGCCGATTTTCAATGAGCAGTTCTTC,CASRELAGGPIFNEQFF
TRBJ2-5,TRBV7-9,many,-,TGTGCCAGCAGCGCCAGACAAGGGGACTTGGAGACCCAGTACTTC,CASSARQGDLETQYF
TRBJ2-1,TRBV7-9,few,-,TGTGCCAGCAGCTCTAGCCCACTTCTCGGTAATGAGCAGTTCTTC,CASSSSPLLGNEQFF